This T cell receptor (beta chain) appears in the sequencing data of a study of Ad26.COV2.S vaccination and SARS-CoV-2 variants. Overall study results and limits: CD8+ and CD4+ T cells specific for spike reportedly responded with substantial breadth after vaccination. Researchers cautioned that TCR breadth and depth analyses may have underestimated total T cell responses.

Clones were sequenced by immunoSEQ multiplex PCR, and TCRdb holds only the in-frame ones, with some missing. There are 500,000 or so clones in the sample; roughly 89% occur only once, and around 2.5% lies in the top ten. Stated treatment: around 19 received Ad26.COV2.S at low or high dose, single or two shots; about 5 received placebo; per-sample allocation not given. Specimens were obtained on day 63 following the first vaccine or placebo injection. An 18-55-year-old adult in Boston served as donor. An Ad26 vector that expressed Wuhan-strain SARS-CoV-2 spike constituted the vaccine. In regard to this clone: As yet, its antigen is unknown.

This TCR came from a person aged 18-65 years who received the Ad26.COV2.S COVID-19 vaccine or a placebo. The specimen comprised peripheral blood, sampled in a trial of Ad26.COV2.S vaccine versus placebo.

The CDR3: CASINFGGGETDTQYF. For the CDR3, the DNA is TGTGCCAGCATCAACTTTGGAGGGGGCGAGACAGATACGCAGTATTTT. The chain uses TRBV7-9 and TRBJ2-3; D might be TRBD1 (7 bases). Germline-derived CDR1 and CDR2 are SEHNR and FQNEAQ (reference sequence). V was clipped by 7 bases and J by 3 bases, with 20 bases between them. The CDR3 totals 16 residues.